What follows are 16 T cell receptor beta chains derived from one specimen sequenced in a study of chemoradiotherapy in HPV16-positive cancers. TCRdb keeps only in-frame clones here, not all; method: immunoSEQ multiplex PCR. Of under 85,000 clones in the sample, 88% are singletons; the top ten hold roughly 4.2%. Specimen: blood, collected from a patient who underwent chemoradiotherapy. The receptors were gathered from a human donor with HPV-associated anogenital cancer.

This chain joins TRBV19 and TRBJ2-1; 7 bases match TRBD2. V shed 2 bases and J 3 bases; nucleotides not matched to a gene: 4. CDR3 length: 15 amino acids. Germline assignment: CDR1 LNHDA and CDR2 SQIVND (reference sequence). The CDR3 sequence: CASSISSGNYNEQFF. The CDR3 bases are TGTGCCAGTAGTATATCCAGCGGGAACTACAATGAGCAGTTCTTC. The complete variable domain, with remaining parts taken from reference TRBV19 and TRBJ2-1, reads DGGITQSPKYLFRKEGQNVTLSCEQNLNHDAMYWYRQDPGQGLRLIYYSQIVNDFQKGDIAEGYSVSREKKESFPLTVTSAQKNPTAFYLCASSISSGNYNEQFFGPGTRLTVL.

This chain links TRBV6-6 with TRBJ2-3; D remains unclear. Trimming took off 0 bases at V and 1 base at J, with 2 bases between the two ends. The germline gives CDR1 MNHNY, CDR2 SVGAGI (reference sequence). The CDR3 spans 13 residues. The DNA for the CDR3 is TGTGCCAGCAGTTACTCGGGCACAGATACGCAGTATTTT. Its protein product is CASSYSGTDTQYF.

In nucleotides, the CDR3 is TGCGCCAGCAGTGAGTGGACAGATCCCACGGGGGACTATGGCTACACCTTC. Its translation is CASSEWTDPTGDYGYTF. The chain couples TRBV10-2 to TRBJ1-2; tentatively, D is TRBD1 (6 bases). CDR1 is WSHSY and CDR2 is SAAADI in the germline V gene. The V gene lost 1 base and the J gene lost 3 bases, with 18 bases spanning the gap. The CDR3 covers 17 residues.

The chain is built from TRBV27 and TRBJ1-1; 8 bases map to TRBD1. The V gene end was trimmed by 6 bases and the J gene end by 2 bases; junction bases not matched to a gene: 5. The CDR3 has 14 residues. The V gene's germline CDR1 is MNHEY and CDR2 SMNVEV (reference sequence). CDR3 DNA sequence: TGTGCCAGCAGCGAAACAGGGGGAAACACTGAAGCTTTCTTT. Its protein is CASSETGGNTEAFF.

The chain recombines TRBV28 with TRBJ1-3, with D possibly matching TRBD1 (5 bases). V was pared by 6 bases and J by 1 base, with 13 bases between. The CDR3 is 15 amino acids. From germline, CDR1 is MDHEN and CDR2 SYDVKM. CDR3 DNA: TGTGCCAGCAGCAGAACTACAGGTTCTGGAAACACCATATATTTT. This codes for CASSRTTGSGNTIYF.

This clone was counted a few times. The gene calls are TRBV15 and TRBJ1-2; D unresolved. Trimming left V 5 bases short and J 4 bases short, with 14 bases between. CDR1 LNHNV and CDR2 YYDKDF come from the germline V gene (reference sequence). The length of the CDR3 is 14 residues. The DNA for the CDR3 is TGTGCCACCAGCGATGAAGAAACCTTCTATGGCTACACCTTC. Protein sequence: CATSDEETFYGYTF.

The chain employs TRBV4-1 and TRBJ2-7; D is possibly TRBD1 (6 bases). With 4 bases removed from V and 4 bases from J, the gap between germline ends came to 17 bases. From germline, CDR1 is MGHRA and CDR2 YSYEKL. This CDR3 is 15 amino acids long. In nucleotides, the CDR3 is TGCGCCAGCAGCCCGCTACAGGGAGTCGGGTACGAGCAGTACTTC. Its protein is CASSPLQGVGYEQYF.

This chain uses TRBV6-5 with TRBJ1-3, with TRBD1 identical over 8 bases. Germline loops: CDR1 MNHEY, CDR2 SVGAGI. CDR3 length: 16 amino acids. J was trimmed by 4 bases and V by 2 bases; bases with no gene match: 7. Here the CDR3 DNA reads TGTGCCAGCAGTTACCATTGGACAGGGCGAGGAAACACCATATATTTT. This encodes CASSYHWTGRGNTIYF.

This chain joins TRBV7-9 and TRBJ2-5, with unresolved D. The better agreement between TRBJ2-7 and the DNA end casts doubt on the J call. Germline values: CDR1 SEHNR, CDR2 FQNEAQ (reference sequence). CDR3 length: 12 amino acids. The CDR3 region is CASSPPQREQYF. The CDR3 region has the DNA TGTGCCAGCAGCCCTCCCCAGCGCGAGCAGTACTTC.

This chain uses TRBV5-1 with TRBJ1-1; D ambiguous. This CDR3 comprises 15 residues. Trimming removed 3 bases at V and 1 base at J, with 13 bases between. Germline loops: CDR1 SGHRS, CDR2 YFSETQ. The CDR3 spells CASSSTPARNTEAFF. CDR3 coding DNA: TGCGCCAGCAGCTCGACTCCAGCCAGGAACACTGAAGCTTTCTTT.

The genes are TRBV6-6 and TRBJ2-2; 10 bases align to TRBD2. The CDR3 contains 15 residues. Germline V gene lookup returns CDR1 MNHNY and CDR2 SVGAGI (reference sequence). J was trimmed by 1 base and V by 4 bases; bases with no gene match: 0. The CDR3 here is CASSLAGGNTGELFF. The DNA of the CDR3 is TGTGCCAGCAGTTTAGCGGGGGGGAACACCGGGGAGCTGTTTTTT.

CDR3 sequence: CASSLVGASRQPQHF. For the CDR3, the DNA is TGTGCCAGCAGTTTGGTGGGGGCTTCGAGACAGCCCCAGCATTTT. The chain recombines TRBV28 with TRBJ1-5, with D tentatively TRBD1 (6 bases). CDR1 MDHEN and CDR2 SYDVKM come from the germline V gene. Trimming removed 3 bases from V and 7 bases from J, with 16 bases in between. The CDR3 length is 15 residues. Full variable domain (remainder filled in from reference TRBV28 and TRBJ1-5): DVKVTQSSRYLVKRTGEKVFLECVQDMDHENMFWYRQDPGLGLRLIYFSYDVKMKEKGDIPEGYSVSREKKERFSLILESASTNQTSMYLCASSLVGASRQPQHFGDGTRLSIL.

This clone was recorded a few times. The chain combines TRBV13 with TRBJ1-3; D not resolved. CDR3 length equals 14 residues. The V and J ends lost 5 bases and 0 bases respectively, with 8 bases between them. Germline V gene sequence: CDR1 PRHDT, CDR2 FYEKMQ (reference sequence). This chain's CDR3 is CASSGGFSGNTIYF. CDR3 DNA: TGTGCCAGCAGCGGCGGATTCTCTGGAAACACCATATATTTT. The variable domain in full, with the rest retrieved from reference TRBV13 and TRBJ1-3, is AAGVIQSPRHLIKEKRETATLKCYPIPRHDTVYWYQQGPGQDPQFLISFYEKMQSDKGSIPDRFSAQQFSDYHSELNMSSLELGDSALYFCASSGGFSGNTIYFGEGSWLTVV.

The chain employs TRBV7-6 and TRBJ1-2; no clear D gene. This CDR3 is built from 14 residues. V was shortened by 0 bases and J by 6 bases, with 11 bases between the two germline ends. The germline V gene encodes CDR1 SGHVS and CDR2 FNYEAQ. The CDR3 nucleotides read TGTGCCAGCAGCTTAGCCCCTGCCGACCATGGCTACACCTTC. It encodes CASSLAPADHGYTF.

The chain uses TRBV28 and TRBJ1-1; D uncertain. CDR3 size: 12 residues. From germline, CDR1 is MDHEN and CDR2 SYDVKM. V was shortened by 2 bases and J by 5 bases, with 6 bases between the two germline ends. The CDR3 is CASSLGETEAFF. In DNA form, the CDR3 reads TGTGCCAGCAGTTTAGGGGAGACTGAAGCTTTCTTT. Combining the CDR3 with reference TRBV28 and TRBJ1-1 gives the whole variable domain DVKVTQSSRYLVKRTGEKVFLECVQDMDHENMFWYRQDPGLGLRLIYFSYDVKMKEKGDIPEGYSVSREKKERFSLILESASTNQTSMYLCASSLGETEAFFGQGTRLTVV.

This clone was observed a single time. The CDR3 DNA sequence: TGTGCCAGCAGTGAAGTAGCGGGCGGTTTCTATGGCTACACCTTC. Translation gives CASSEVAGGFYGYTF. The chain joins TRBV2 to TRBJ1-2; D not resolved. Germline V gene lookup returns CDR1 SNHLY and CDR2 FYNNEI. Trimming cost V 1 base and J 4 bases, with 13 bases left between them. The length of the CDR3 is 15 residues.